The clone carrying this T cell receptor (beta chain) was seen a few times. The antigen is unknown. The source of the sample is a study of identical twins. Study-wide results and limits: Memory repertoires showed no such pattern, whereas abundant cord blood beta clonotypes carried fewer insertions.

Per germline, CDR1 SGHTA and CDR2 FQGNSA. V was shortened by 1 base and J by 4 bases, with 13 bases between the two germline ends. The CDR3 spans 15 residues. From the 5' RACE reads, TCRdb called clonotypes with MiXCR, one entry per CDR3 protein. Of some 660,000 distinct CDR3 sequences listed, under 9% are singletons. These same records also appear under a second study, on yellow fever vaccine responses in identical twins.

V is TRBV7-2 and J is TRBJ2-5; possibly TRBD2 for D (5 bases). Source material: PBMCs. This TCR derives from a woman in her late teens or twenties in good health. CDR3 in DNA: TGTGCCAGCAGCTTAGGGGGTTACGAGGGAGAGACCCAGTACTTC. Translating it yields CASSLGGYEGETQYF.